This T cell receptor (beta chain) was obtained from a study of cytomegalovirus exposure and HLA in healthy donors. Across the whole study: As released early, the data held 65 million to 90 million unique TCRs from HLA-typed donors. Study findings and constraints: About 90% or about 30% of the time was how often most TCR beta V segments were productive, according to an earlier analysis. Later, an analysis showed that TCR beta chains associated with HLA were more clonally expanded than others that were equally common.

This PCR relied on a set of 60 Vbeta primers and 13 Jbeta primers. The data were produced by immunoSEQ multiplex PCR, yet TCRdb's version contains in-frame clones alone and is incomplete. The sample includes 150,000 or so clones. The CDR3 is 15 amino acids. From germline, CDR1 is SGHRS and CDR2 YFSETQ. J lost 4 bases, V lost 4 bases, and 6 bases had no gene match. Details on this clone: Antigen unknown.

The sequenced sample was PBMCs. The chain couples TRBV5-1 to TRBJ2-2; TRBD1 matches 8 bases. The source is a woman aged 40 to 50 in good health and CMV-seropositive. The CDR3 region has the DNA TGCGCCAGCAGCCTAGGGACAGGAGTCACCGGGGAGCTGTTTTTT. Protein sequence: CASSLGTGVTGELFF.